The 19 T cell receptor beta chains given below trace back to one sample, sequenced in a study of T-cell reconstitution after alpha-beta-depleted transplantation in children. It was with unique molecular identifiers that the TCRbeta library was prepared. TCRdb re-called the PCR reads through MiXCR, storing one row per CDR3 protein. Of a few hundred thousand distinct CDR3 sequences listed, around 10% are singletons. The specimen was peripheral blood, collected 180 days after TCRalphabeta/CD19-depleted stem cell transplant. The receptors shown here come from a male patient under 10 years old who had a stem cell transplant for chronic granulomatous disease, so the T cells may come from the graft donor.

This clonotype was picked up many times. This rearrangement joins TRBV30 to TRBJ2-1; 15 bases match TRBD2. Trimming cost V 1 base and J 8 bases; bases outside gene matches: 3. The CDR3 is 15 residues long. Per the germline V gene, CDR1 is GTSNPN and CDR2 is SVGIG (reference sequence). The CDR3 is CAWSGTSGRADEQFF. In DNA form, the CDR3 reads TGTGCCTGGAGTGGGACTAGCGGGAGGGCCGATGAGCAGTTCTTC.

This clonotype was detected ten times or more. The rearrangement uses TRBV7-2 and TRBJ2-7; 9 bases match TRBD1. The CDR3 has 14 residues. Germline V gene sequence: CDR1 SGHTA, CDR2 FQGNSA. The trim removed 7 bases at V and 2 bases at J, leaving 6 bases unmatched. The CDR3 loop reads CASKQGAGPYEQYF. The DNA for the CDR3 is TGTGCCAGCAAACAGGGGGCAGGCCCCTACGAGCAGTACTTC. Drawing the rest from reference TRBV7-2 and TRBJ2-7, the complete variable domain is GAGVSQSPSNKVTEKGKDVELRCDPISGHTALYWYRQSLGQGLEFLIYFQGNSAPDKSGLPSDRFSAERTGGSVSTLTIQRTQQEDSAVYLCASKQGAGPYEQYFGPGTRLTVT.

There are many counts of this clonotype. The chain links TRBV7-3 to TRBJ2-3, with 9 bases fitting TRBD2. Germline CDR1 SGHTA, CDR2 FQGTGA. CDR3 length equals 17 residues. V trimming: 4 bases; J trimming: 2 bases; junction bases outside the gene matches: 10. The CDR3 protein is CASSSVPSGANTDTQYF. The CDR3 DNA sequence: TGTGCCAGCAGCTCCGTACCTAGCGGGGCTAACACAGATACGCAGTATTTT.

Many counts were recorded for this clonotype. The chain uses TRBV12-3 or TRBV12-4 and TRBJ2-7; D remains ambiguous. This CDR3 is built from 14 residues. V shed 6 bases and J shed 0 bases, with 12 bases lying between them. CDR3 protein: CASSWDLGSYEQYF. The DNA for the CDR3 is TGTGCCAGCAGCTGGGATCTAGGCTCCTACGAGCAGTACTTC.

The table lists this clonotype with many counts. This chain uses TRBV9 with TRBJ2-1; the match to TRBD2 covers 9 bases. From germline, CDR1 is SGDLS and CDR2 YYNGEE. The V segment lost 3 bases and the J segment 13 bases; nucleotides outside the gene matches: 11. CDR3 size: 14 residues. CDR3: CASSAENLAGEQFF. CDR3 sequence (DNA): TGTGCCAGCAGCGCCGAAAACTTAGCGGGGGAACAGTTCTTC.

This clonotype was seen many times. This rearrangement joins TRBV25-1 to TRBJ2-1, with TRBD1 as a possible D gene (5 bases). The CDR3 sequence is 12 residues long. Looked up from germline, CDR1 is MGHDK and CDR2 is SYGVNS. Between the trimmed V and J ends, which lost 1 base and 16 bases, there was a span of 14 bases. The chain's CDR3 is CASSESRHRPFF. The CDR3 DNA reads TGTGCCAGCAGTGAATCCAGGCACAGGCCTTTCTTC. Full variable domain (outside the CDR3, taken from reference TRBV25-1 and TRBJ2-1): EADIYQTPRYLVIGTGKKITLECSQTMGHDKMYWYQQDPGMELHLIHYSYGVNSTEKGDLSSESTVSRIRTEHFPLTLESARPSHTSQYLCASSESRHRPFFGPGTRLTVL.

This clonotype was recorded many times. In DNA, the CDR3 is TGTGCCAGCAGCTCTAGAATGGGGGGACCCACAGATACGCAGTATTTT. This sequence encodes CASSSRMGGPTDTQYF. The chain joins TRBV7-2 to TRBJ2-3; D possibly corresponds to TRBD2 (6 bases). The V gene lost 4 bases and the J gene lost 2 bases, with 16 bases spanning the gap. The CDR3 loop spans 16 amino acids. Germline CDR1 and CDR2: SGHTA and FQGNSA.

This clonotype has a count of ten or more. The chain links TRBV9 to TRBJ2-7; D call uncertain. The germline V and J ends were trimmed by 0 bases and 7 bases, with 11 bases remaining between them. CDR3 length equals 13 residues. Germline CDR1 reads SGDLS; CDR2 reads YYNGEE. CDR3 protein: CASSVVTAGEQYF. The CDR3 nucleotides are TGTGCCAGCAGCGTAGTAACAGCAGGAGAGCAGTACTTC.

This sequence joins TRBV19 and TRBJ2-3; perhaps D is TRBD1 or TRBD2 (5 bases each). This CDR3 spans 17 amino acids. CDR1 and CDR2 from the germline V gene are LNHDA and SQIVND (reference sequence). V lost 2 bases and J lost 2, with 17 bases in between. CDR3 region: CASSISSGTASTDTQYF. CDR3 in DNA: TGTGCCAGTAGTATATCCTCCGGGACGGCTTCCACAGATACGCAGTATTTT.

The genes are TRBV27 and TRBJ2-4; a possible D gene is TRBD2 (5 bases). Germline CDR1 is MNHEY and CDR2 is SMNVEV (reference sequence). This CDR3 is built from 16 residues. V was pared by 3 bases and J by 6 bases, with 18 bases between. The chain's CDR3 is CASSFLNVGGPNIQYF. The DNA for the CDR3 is TGTGCCAGCAGTTTTTTGAACGTTGGAGGACCAAACATTCAGTACTTC.

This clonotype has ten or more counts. The CDR3, as DNA: TGTGCCAGCAGTTCCTGGACTAGCGGGAGTTACGAGCAGTACTTC. Translating it yields CASSSWTSGSYEQYF. The V gene is TRBV28, the J gene TRBJ2-7; 13 bases fit TRBD2. The J segment lost 4 bases and the V segment lost 4 bases, leaving 4 bases of the junction unmatched. Germline-derived CDR1 and CDR2 are MDHEN and SYDVKM. CDR3 length: 15 residues.

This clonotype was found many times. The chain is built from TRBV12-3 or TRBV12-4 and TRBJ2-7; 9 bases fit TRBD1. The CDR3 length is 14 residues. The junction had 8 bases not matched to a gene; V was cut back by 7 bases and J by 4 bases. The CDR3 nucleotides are TGTGCCAGCAATTCCGGGACAGGGCTTTACGAGCAGTACTTC. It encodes CASNSGTGLYEQYF.

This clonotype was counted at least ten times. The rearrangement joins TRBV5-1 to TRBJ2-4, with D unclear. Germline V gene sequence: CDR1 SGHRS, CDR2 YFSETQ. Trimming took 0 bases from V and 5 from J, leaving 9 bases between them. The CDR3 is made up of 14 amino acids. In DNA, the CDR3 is TGCGCCAGCAGCTTGGATCCGACTGAAAACATTCAGTACTTC. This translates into CASSLDPTENIQYF.

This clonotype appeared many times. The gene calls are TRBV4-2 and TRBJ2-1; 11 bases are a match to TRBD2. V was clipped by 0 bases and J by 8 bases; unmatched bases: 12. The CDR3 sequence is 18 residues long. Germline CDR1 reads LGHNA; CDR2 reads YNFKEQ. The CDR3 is CASSQDLSGGAFTDEQFF. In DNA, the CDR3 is TGTGCCAGCAGCCAAGATCTTAGCGGGGGGGCCTTTACGGATGAGCAGTTCTTC.

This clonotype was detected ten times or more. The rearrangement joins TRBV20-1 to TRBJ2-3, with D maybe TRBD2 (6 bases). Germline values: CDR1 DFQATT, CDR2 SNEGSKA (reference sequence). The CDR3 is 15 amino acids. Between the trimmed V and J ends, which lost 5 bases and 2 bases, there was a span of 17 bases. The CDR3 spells CSAPRSGRYTDTQYF. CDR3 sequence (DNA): TGCAGTGCTCCACGTAGCGGACGATACACAGATACGCAGTATTTT.

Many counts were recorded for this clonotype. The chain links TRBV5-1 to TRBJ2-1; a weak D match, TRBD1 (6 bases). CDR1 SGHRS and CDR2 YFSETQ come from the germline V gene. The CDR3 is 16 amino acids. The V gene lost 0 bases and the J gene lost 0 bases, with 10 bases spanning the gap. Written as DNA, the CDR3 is TGCGCCAGCAGCTTGGTGGGGGCGAGCTCCTACAATGAGCAGTTCTTC. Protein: CASSLVGASSYNEQFF. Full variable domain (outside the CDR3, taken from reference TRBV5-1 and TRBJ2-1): KAGVTQTPRYLIKTRGQQVTLSCSPISGHRSVSWYQQTPGQGLQFLFEYFSETQRNKGNFPGRFSGRQFSNSRSEMNVSTLELGDSALYLCASSLVGASSYNEQFFGPGTRLTVL.

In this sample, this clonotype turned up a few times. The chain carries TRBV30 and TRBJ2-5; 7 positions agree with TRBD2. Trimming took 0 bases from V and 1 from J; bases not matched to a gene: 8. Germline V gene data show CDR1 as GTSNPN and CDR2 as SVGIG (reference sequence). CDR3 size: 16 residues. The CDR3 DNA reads TGTGCCTGGAGTGTACTTCGGATAGCGGGCCAAGAGACCCAGTACTTC. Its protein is CAWSVLRIAGQETQYF.

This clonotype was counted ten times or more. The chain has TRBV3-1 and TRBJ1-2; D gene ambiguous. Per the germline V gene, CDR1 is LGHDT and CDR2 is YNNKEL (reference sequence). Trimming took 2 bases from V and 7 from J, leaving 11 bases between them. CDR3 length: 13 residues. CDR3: CASSQHGDFGYTF. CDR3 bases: TGTGCCAGCAGCCAACATGGTGATTTTGGCTACACCTTC.

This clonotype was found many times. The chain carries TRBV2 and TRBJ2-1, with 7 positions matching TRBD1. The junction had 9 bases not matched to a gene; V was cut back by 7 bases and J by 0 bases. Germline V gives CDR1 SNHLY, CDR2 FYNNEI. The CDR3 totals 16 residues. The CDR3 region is CASNRRQGNSYNEQFF. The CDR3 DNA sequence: TGTGCCAGCAATCGAAGACAGGGCAACTCCTACAATGAGCAGTTCTTC.